Below, 4 T cell receptor beta chains from the same sample are listed, as sequenced in a study of blood T cell repertoires in COVID-19. Sequencing was performed with immunoSEQ multiplex PCR; in TCRdb, only in-frame clones are kept and a portion is missing. This sample has 80,000 to 95,000 clones, with roughly 81% found just once. The source material was peripheral blood. The receptors stem from a man aged 80 or over with COVID-19, enrolled during active disease.

The V and J genes are TRBV30 and TRBJ2-5, with unresolved D. V was pared by 3 bases and J by 5 bases, with 10 bases between. This CDR3 is built from 12 residues. CDR1 is GTSNPN, CDR2 SVGIG, per germline (reference sequence). The CDR3 coding sequence is TGTGCCTGGAGCGGTAGTAAGGAGACCCAGTACTTC. Translated: CAWSGSKETQYF.

The V and J genes are TRBV6-6 and TRBJ2-5; TRBD2 aligns across 11 bases. The germline CDR1 and CDR2 sequences are MNHNY and SVGAGI (reference sequence). The junction had 10 bases not matched to a gene; V was cut back by 5 bases and J by 5 bases. The CDR3 contains 16 residues. CDR3 coding DNA: TGTGCCAGCAGTCCCTCGACTAGCGGGGTTGGGGAGACCCAGTACTTC. This translates into CASSPSTSGVGETQYF.

The genes are TRBV24-1 and TRBJ2-1, with 10 positions matching TRBD2. Germline-derived CDR1 and CDR2 are KGHDR and SFDVKD. The length of the CDR3 is 16 residues. J lost 4 bases, V lost 4 bases, and 6 bases had no gene match. The CDR3 sequence: CATSDSQREGYNEQFF. The CDR3 nucleotides read TGTGCCACCAGTGACAGTCAGCGGGAGGGATACAATGAGCAGTTCTTC.

This chain uses TRBV30 with TRBJ1-4; TRBD1 matches 8 bases. Trimming cost V 3 bases and J 8 bases; bases outside gene matches: 8. Germline lookup yields CDR1 GTSNPN and CDR2 SVGIG (reference sequence). The CDR3 contains 14 residues. The CDR3 here is CAWRGTGRGEKLFF. The CDR3 nucleotides are TGTGCCTGGAGAGGGACAGGACGGGGAGAAAAACTGTTTTTT.